The sequence of this T cell receptor (beta chain) was determined in a study of cytomegalovirus exposure and HLA in healthy donors. Across the study: Early released data comprised around 85 million unique TCRs from HLA-typed donors. Ancestry clustering placed roughly 86% of a few hundred genotyped donors in the Caucasian-associated cluster.

Primers included in the PCR were 60 Vbeta and 13 Jbeta primers. TCRdb keeps only in-frame clones here, not all; method: immunoSEQ multiplex PCR. The sample records roughly 54,000 clones, approximately 82% being singletons. Findings and limits, study-wide: Within a later analysis, the majority of CMV-associated TCR beta chains appeared HLA-restricted.

A remark on this clone: Its antigen remains unidentified.

This receptor was taken from a middle-aged man in good health and CMV-seronegative. The sequenced material came from PBMCs.

CDR3 nucleotide sequence: TGCGCCAGCAGCTTGGGCGCAGGGGGAGTTGGAAACACCATATATTTT. Translated, it gives CASSLGAGGVGNTIYF. The chain uses TRBV5-1 and TRBJ1-3; 7 positions agree with TRBD1. The CDR3 loop spans 16 amino acids. V shed 0 bases, J shed 3 bases, and the junction held 6 bases outside the gene matches. CDR1 is SGHRS and CDR2 is YFSETQ in the germline V gene. Variable domain in full (rest from reference TRBV5-1 and TRBJ1-3): KAGVTQTPRYLIKTRGQQVTLSCSPISGHRSVSWYQQTPGQGLQFLFEYFSETQRNKGNFPGRFSGRQFSNSRSEMNVSTLELGDSALYLCASSLGAGGVGNTIYFGEGSWLTVV.